The 16 T cell receptor beta chains below come from one sample, sequenced in a study of shared clonotypes between healthy human individuals. The repertoire was sequenced with immunoSEQ multiplex PCR; TCRdb's copy has only in-frame clones and lacks some. This table holds about 680,000 clones, about 92% found once. Naive-designated CD8 cells lacked CD45RO, were positively enriched for CCR7, and omitted terminally differentiated effector memory CD45RA+ cells. The sequencing input was naive CD8+ T cells sorted from blood. These receptors originate from a man in his thirties or forties in good health.

V gene TRBV21-1 combines with J gene TRBJ2-1; the DNA was not compared with TRBD1, the D call given in the table. TRBV21-1 is shown as a pseudogene. This CDR3 is built from 17 residues. The CDR3 region is CASSLRKGTGIINEQFF. The CDR3 DNA follows: TGTGCCAGCAGCCTACGCAAAGGGACAGGGATAATCAATGAGCAGTTCTTC.

The chain couples TRBV6-6 to TRBJ2-1; 12 nucleotides line up with TRBD2. The CDR3 is 15 amino acids. J gave up 3 bases and V 6 bases, and 3 bases lay outside the gene matches. Germline-derived CDR1 and CDR2 are MNHNY and SVGAGI (reference sequence). The CDR3 DNA is TGTGCCAGCAGCATGACTAGCGGGAGCTACAATGAGCAGTTCTTC. It is translated as CASSMTSGSYNEQFF.

V is TRBV13 and J is TRBJ1-4, with TRBD1 matching 7 bases. This CDR3 comprises 12 residues. The germline gives CDR1 PRHDT, CDR2 FYEKMQ (reference sequence). The ends lost 6 bases at V and 8 bases at J; junction bases unmatched: 3. The DNA for the CDR3 is TGTGCCAGCAGTTCGGACAGGGAAAAACTGTTTTTT. It yields the protein CASSSDREKLFF.

The rearrangement joins TRBV27 to TRBJ2-1, with TRBD2 matching over 8 bases. There are 17 residues in the CDR3. CDR1 is MNHEY, CDR2 SMNVEV, per germline (reference sequence). The junction had 16 bases not matched to a gene; V was cut back by 7 bases and J by 5 bases. The DNA for the CDR3 is TGTGCCAGCACCGCTCGGGGACTAGGATTGGGGGACAATGAGCAGTTCTTC. Its translation: CASTARGLGLGDNEQFF.

The V call is TRBV11-3, the J call TRBJ2-1; TRBD2 aligns across 11 bases. Looked up from germline, CDR1 is SGHNT and CDR2 is YENEEA. The junction had 4 bases not matched to a gene; V was cut back by 5 bases and J by 4 bases. This CDR3 is built from 15 residues. Here the CDR3 DNA reads TGTGCCAGCAGCCTAACTAGCGGGAGATACAATGAGCAGTTCTTC. This encodes CASSLTSGRYNEQFF.

This chain uses TRBV4-1 with TRBJ1-2, with D tentatively TRBD1 (5 bases). The CDR3 contains 14 residues. Looked up from germline, CDR1 is MGHRA and CDR2 is YSYEKL. The ends were cut back, 0 bases at V and 5 bases at J, with 10 bases in the middle. CDR3 in amino acids: CASSQETQGYGYTF. For the CDR3, the DNA is TGCGCCAGCAGCCAAGAAACCCAGGGTTATGGCTACACCTTC.

V usage is TRBV6-6 and J usage is TRBJ1-1, with unresolved D. This CDR3 contains 11 residues. The germline V gene has CDR1 MNHNY and CDR2 SVGAGI (reference sequence). V lost 0 bases, J lost 6 bases, and 2 bases lay in between. DNA for the CDR3: TGTGCCAGCAGTTACTCCGCTGAAGCTTTCTTT. Translation gives CASSYSAEAFF.

This clone was counted between two and nine times. The chain joins TRBV4-3 to TRBJ2-1; tentative D call: TRBD2 (6 bases). With 3 bases removed from V and 5 bases from J, the gap between germline ends came to 17 bases. This CDR3 has 16 residues. The germline V gene has CDR1 LGHNA and CDR2 YSLEER. In DNA form, the CDR3 reads TGCGCCAGCAGCCAGAATCTAATAGCGGAGCACAATGAGCAGTTCTTC. This sequence encodes CASSQNLIAEHNEQFF.

V is TRBV10-3 and J is TRBJ2-1; 8 nucleotides line up with TRBD2. The CDR3 covers 13 residues. Trimming took 10 bases from V and 1 from J; bases not matched to a gene: 3. Germline CDR1 reads ENHRY; CDR2 reads SYGVKD. This chain's CDR3 is CASRGGSYNEQFF. The DNA of the CDR3 is TGTGCCAGCCGCGGGGGGTCCTACAATGAGCAGTTCTTC.

The CDR3 spells CASSESIIQRAYNEQFF. The CDR3 nucleotides are TGTGCCAGCAGTGAATCAATCATCCAGCGGGCCTACAATGAGCAGTTCTTC. V and J are TRBV25-1 and TRBJ2-1, with TRBD2 as a possible D gene (6 bases). CDR3 length equals 17 residues. From germline, CDR1 is MGHDK and CDR2 SYGVNS. Trimming took 1 base from V and 2 from J, leaving 15 bases between them.

The rearrangement uses TRBV7-9 and TRBJ2-7, with TRBD1 as a possible D gene (6 bases). Germline V gene data show CDR1 as SEHNR and CDR2 as FQNEAQ (reference sequence). This CDR3 is 14 amino acids long. Trimming shortened V by 7 bases and J by 4 bases, and 17 bases separated the two germline ends. DNA for the CDR3: TGTGCCAGCATCCCCCGGGACAACCCTTACGAGCAGTACTTC. Its protein is CASIPRDNPYEQYF.

The CDR3 bases are TGTGCCATCAGTGCGAAATTCGACCGGGACAAAAACCAACTACCTGGGGGCTACACCTTC. Its translation is CAISAKFDRDKNQLPGGYTF. J is TRBJ1-2 and V is TRBV10-3; D possibly corresponds to TRBD1 (6 bases). The V end was cut by 4 bases, the J end by 8 bases, with 35 bases between. This CDR3 is 20 amino acids long. Per the germline V gene, CDR1 is ENHRY and CDR2 is SYGVKD.

The rearrangement links TRBV18 to TRBJ2-5; D possibly corresponds to TRBD1 (6 bases). Trimming stripped 3 bases from V and 3 bases from J, with 20 bases between. Germline-derived CDR1 and CDR2 are KGHSH and LQKENI. The CDR3 extends over 17 amino acids. As DNA, the CDR3 is TGTGCCAGCTCACCGATTTCCACAGGGCCATCCGAAGAGACCCAGTACTTC. Amino acid sequence: CASSPISTGPSEETQYF.

J is TRBJ2-5 and V is TRBV11-2; 7 bases are shared with TRBD2. There are 13 residues in the CDR3. Germline V gene data show CDR1 as SGHAT and CDR2 as FQNNGV. Trimming removed 3 bases from V and 5 bases from J; junction bases left unmatched: 3. CDR3 in amino acids: CASSLWGGETQYF. The CDR3 bases are TGTGCCAGCAGCTTGTGGGGGGGGGAGACCCAGTACTTC.

The J gene is TRBJ2-7, the V gene TRBV13; TRBD2 aligns across 8 bases. V gave up 7 bases and J gave up 6 bases; unmatched junction bases: 2. This CDR3 is 11 amino acids long. The germline V gene encodes CDR1 PRHDT and CDR2 FYEKMQ (reference sequence). The CDR3 protein is CASNAGGEQYF. CDR3 nucleotides: TGTGCCAGCAACGCGGGAGGCGAGCAGTACTTC.

This chain joins TRBV5-4 and TRBJ1-1; the match to TRBD1 covers 9 bases. V gave up 3 bases and J gave up 1 base; unmatched junction bases: 4. The CDR3 covers 15 residues. CDR1 SGHNT and CDR2 YYREEE come from the germline V gene (reference sequence). The CDR3 protein is CASSSGTGRNTEAFF. The CDR3 coding sequence is TGTGCCAGCAGCTCCGGGACAGGGCGGAACACTGAAGCTTTCTTT.